What follows are 25 T cell receptor beta chains derived from one specimen sequenced in a study of shared clonotypes between healthy human individuals. Libraries were prepared by immunoSEQ multiplex PCR; TCRdb keeps only in-frame clonotypes and omits some of them. The sample lists roughly 320,000 clones; 87% were seen once. The source material was memory CD8+ T cells sorted from blood. As to subset: CD45RO+ cells pooled with CCR7-negative TemRA cells. The receptors derive from a young man in good health.

The V call is TRBV5-1, the J call TRBJ1-2, with a weak D call TRBD1 (5 bases). Germline-derived CDR1 and CDR2 are SGHRS and YFSETQ. The CDR3 is made up of 16 amino acids. With 3 bases removed from V and 0 bases from J, the gap between germline ends came to 15 bases. CDR3 nucleotides: TGCGCCAGCAGCTCGTTGCCCTTGACAGCTAACTATGGCTACACCTTC. Protein sequence: CASSSLPLTANYGYTF. Supplemented by reference TRBV5-1 and TRBJ1-2, the full variable domain reads KAGVTQTPRYLIKTRGQQVTLSCSPISGHRSVSWYQQTPGQGLQFLFEYFSETQRNKGNFPGRFSGRQFSNSRSEMNVSTLELGDSALYLCASSSLPLTANYGYTFGSGTRLTVV.

The chain uses TRBV28 and TRBJ2-7; TRBD2 matches 9 bases. CDR1 is MDHEN, CDR2 SYDVKM, per germline. CDR3 length: 17 residues. V gave up 6 bases and J gave up 2 bases; unmatched junction bases: 14. In DNA form, the CDR3 reads TGTGCCAGCAGCTCCCCGTTAGTAGCGGGGGCCCCCTACGAGCAGTACTTC. Protein sequence: CASSSPLVAGAPYEQYF.

The rearrangement joins TRBV30 to TRBJ1-5, with D maybe TRBD1 (6 bases). This CDR3 is 16 amino acids long. Trimming left V 0 bases short and J 3 bases short, with 15 bases between. CDR1 and CDR2 from the germline V gene are GTSNPN and SVGIG (reference sequence). The CDR3 protein is CAWSVGGPISNQPQHF. The CDR3 DNA reads as TGTGCCTGGAGTGTAGGGGGACCGATATCCAATCAGCCCCAGCATTTT.

V usage is TRBV6-1 and J usage is TRBJ1-5; D gene uncertain. The V gene lost 1 base and the J gene lost 3 bases, with 10 bases spanning the gap. This CDR3 has 15 residues. The germline V gene encodes CDR1 MNHNS and CDR2 SASEGT. In DNA form, the CDR3 reads TGTGCCAGCAGTGAAGTTGTGGGTTACAATCAGCCCCAGCATTTT. It is translated as CASSEVVGYNQPQHF.

In DNA form, the CDR3 reads TGTGCCAGTAGTGCCCCGGGACAGGGAGTCTACGAGCAGTACTTC. It translates to CASSAPGQGVYEQYF. V usage is TRBV19 and J usage is TRBJ2-7; 9 bases are a match to TRBD1. The CDR3 is made up of 15 amino acids. V gave up 5 bases and J gave up 3 bases; unmatched junction bases: 8. Germline loops: CDR1 LNHDA, CDR2 SQIVND (reference sequence).

This clone was found a few times. The chain carries TRBV28 and TRBJ2-7, with D perhaps TRBD1 or TRBD2 (5 bases each). Per the germline V gene, CDR1 is MDHEN and CDR2 is SYDVKM. The V end was cut by 10 bases, the J end by 0 bases, with 19 bases between. The CDR3 runs 15 residues. In DNA form, the CDR3 reads TGTGCCACCACCCCTCCCGGGACGGACTCCTACGAGCAGTACTTC. This codes for CATTPPGTDSYEQYF.

The chain links TRBV11-2 to TRBJ2-7; 9 positions match TRBD1. Trimming took 4 bases from V and 3 from J; bases not matched to a gene: 1. The germline V gene encodes CDR1 SGHAT and CDR2 FQNNGV. The CDR3 runs to 13 residues. In nucleotides, the CDR3 is TGTGCCAGCAGCTCGGACAGGGGCTACGAGCAGTACTTC. Translated, it gives CASSSDRGYEQYF.

The count of this clone is one. The CDR3 DNA reads as TGTGCCAGCAGCGAGTTATGGAACGAGCAGTACTTC. Translating it yields CASSELWNEQYF. The chain is built from TRBV7-6 and TRBJ2-7; no firm D call. The CDR3 is 12 residues long. V gave up 5 bases and J gave up 5 bases, with 10 bases separating them. Germline CDR1 reads SGHVS; CDR2 reads FNYEAQ.

This clone was seen only once. This rearrangement joins TRBV6-5 to TRBJ2-5; perhaps TRBD2 as D (6 bases). Germline V gene data show CDR1 as MNHEY and CDR2 as SVGAGI. The CDR3 spans 14 residues. With 5 bases removed from V and 5 bases from J, the gap between germline ends came to 15 bases. CDR3 in DNA: TGTGCCAGCAGTAGCTGGATGGAGGGGGAGACCCAGTACTTC. This encodes CASSSWMEGETQYF.

V and J are TRBV19 and TRBJ1-1; D gene unclear. CDR1 and CDR2 from the germline V gene are LNHDA and SQIVND (reference sequence). V was trimmed by 5 bases and J by 7 bases, leaving 17 bases between them. This CDR3 is built from 14 residues. CDR3 loop: CASSYGELGDEAFF. Here the CDR3 DNA reads TGTGCCAGTAGTTACGGGGAGCTCGGAGATGAAGCTTTCTTT.

Notes on this clone: The sample carries other DNA sequences with the same CDR3. The rearrangement uses TRBV11-2 and TRBJ2-7; unclear D gene. Germline assignment: CDR1 SGHAT and CDR2 FQNNGV. The CDR3 consists of 13 residues. Trimming left V 1 base short and J 4 bases short, with 8 bases between. CDR3 sequence: CASSLGQTYEQYF. In DNA, the CDR3 is TGTGCCAGCAGCTTAGGGCAGACTTACGAGCAGTACTTC.

The V gene is TRBV2, the J gene TRBJ2-1; 9 bases are shared with TRBD2. Per the germline V gene, CDR1 is SNHLY and CDR2 is FYNNEI. V was clipped by 0 bases and J by 9 bases; unmatched bases: 6. The CDR3 length is 15 residues. The CDR3 nucleotides read TGTGCCAGCAGTGAAGCCGTTAGCGGGGGTTTTGAGCAGTTCTTC. This sequence encodes CASSEAVSGGFEQFF.

V usage is TRBV4-1 and J usage is TRBJ2-1, with unresolved D. Germline V gives CDR1 MGHRA, CDR2 YSYEKL. V was trimmed by 0 bases and J by 2 bases, leaving 5 bases between them. CDR3 size: 14 residues. The DNA of the CDR3 is TGCGCCAGCAGCCAAGAGGCAGCCTACAATGAGCAGTTCTTC. Amino acids: CASSQEAAYNEQFF.

The chain has TRBV27 and TRBJ2-1; 9 nucleotides agree with TRBD1. CDR1 is MNHEY and CDR2 is SMNVEV in the germline V gene (reference sequence). V was clipped by 9 bases and J by 6 bases; unmatched bases: 6. CDR3 length: 13 residues. The CDR3 coding sequence is TGTGCCAGTCCGGGACAGGGACGCAATGAGCAGTTCTTC. Amino acid sequence: CASPGQGRNEQFF.

This clone was seen at least ten times. V usage is TRBV6-1 and J usage is TRBJ2-7; TRBD1 matches at 12 bases. Trimming took 1 base from V and 5 from J; bases not matched to a gene: 3. This CDR3 comprises 15 residues. Germline CDR1 and CDR2: MNHNS and SASEGT. As DNA, the CDR3 is TGTGCCAGCAGTGAAGGGGGACAGGGGGCGGACGAGCAGTACTTC. This sequence encodes CASSEGGQGADEQYF.

The chain recombines TRBV11-3 with TRBJ2-1, with 13 bases identical to TRBD2. J gave up 2 bases and V 5 bases, and 3 bases lay outside the gene matches. In germline, CDR1 is SGHNT, CDR2 YENEEA. This CDR3 has 16 amino acids. This CDR3 reads CASSDGLAGAYNEQFF. The CDR3 region has the DNA TGTGCCAGCAGCGACGGACTAGCGGGGGCCTACAATGAGCAGTTCTTC. Full variable domain (rest looked up from reference TRBV11-3 and TRBJ2-1): EAGVVQSPRYKIIEKKQPVAFWCNPISGHNTLYWYLQNLGQGPELLIRYENEEAVDDSQLPKDRFSAERLKGVDSTLKIQPAELGDSAVYLCASSDGLAGAYNEQFFGPGTRLTVL.

This clone was seen only once. The chain has TRBV7-9 and TRBJ2-5, with D hard to call. V was pared by 0 bases and J by 2 bases, with 10 bases between. This CDR3 is built from 15 residues. Germline CDR1 is SEHNR and CDR2 is FQNEAQ (reference sequence). The chain's CDR3 is CASSLAYFPQETQYF. CDR3 nucleotide sequence: TGTGCCAGCAGCTTAGCCTACTTCCCTCAAGAGACCCAGTACTTC.

This clone was seen many times. The V and J genes are TRBV4-1 and TRBJ2-7; no clear D. Germline V gene data show CDR1 as MGHRA and CDR2 as YSYEKL. The CDR3 covers 14 residues. V was trimmed by 4 bases and J by 0 bases, leaving 10 bases between them. DNA of the CDR3: TGCGCCAGCAGCCTCCAGGACGACTCCTACGAGCAGTACTTC. Translated, it gives CASSLQDDSYEQYF.

The sample holds a few counts of this clone. The V and J genes are TRBV9 and TRBJ2-2; D unclear. The CDR3 is 15 residues long. V shed 2 bases and J shed 4 bases, with 12 bases lying between them. The germline CDR1 and CDR2 sequences are SGDLS and YYNGEE. The CDR3 loop is CASSVLDSFTGELFF. The DNA for the CDR3 is TGTGCCAGCAGCGTTTTGGATAGCTTCACCGGGGAGCTGTTTTTT.

This clone was picked up a small number of times. The chain is built from TRBV4-1 and TRBJ1-6; TRBD1 might be the D (5 bases). The CDR3 has 15 residues. Germline lookup yields CDR1 MGHRA and CDR2 YSYEKL. V gave up 3 bases and J gave up 10 bases, with 16 bases separating them. The CDR3 region is CASSHNRWWNSPLHF. In DNA form, the CDR3 reads TGCGCCAGCAGCCATAACAGGTGGTGGAACTCACCCCTCCACTTT.

V and J are TRBV9 and TRBJ1-4; 8 nucleotides align to TRBD1. Germline CDR1 and CDR2: SGDLS and YYNGEE. The trim removed 4 bases at V and 6 bases at J, leaving 8 bases unmatched. The CDR3 consists of 15 residues. The CDR3 reads CASSTDRVEDEKLFF. CDR3 nucleotides: TGTGCCAGCAGCACGGACAGGGTAGAAGATGAAAAACTGTTTTTT.

The rearrangement joins TRBV13 to TRBJ2-5; D is undetermined. Trimming left V 4 bases short and J 1 base short, with 4 bases between. CDR1 is PRHDT and CDR2 is FYEKMQ in the germline V gene (reference sequence). This CDR3 is 12 amino acids long. This CDR3 reads CASSSSQETQYF. DNA for the CDR3: TGTGCCAGCAGCTCCAGCCAAGAGACCCAGTACTTC.

In its sample, this clone was seen many times. The chain links TRBV6-1 to TRBJ2-7; 8 positions agree with TRBD1. The CDR3 runs 13 residues. V shed 6 bases and J 0 bases; nucleotides not matched to a gene: 1. The V gene's germline CDR1 is MNHNS and CDR2 SASEGT. The CDR3 region has the DNA TGTGCCAGCAGCGACAGGGGCTCCTACGAGCAGTACTTC. Its protein is CASSDRGSYEQYF.

The V call is TRBV27, the J call TRBJ2-7; 9 positions agree with TRBD1. Trimming removed 2 bases from V and 8 bases from J; junction bases left unmatched: 10. Germline V gene sequence: CDR1 MNHEY, CDR2 SMNVEV (reference sequence). The CDR3 is 15 residues long. CDR3 sequence (DNA): TGTGCCAGCAGTTTACTCGGGACAGGGAAGAGTCAGCAGTACTTC. It specifies CASSLLGTGKSQQYF.

This clone came up once. The chain couples TRBV27 to TRBJ2-3; D gene unclear. The CDR3 spans 17 residues. Germline-derived CDR1 and CDR2 are MNHEY and SMNVEV (reference sequence). V was cut by 8 bases and J by 0 bases, with 21 bases left in between. The CDR3 DNA is TGTGCCAGCGCGGCCCGACTGGGTCCTTCTAGCACAGATACGCAGTATTTT. Amino acids: CASAARLGPSSTDTQYF.